This entry lists 22 T cell receptor beta chains sequenced from one sample in a study of OX40 agonist ivuxolimab in advanced cancers. Repertoires were generated with immunoSEQ multiplex PCR, while TCRdb's copy carries only in-frame clones and drops some. The sample carries tens of thousands of clones, roughly 90% recorded once. The source was CD4+ or CD8+ T cells sorted from blood, collected in a trial of the OX40 agonist ivuxolimab. These TCRs come from an adult with an advanced solid tumor such as melanoma, head and neck, liver or kidney cancer.

The J gene is TRBJ1-4, the V gene TRBV2; D is undetermined. The CDR3 loop spans 16 amino acids. V dropped 4 bases and J dropped 3 bases, with 15 bases sitting between them. CDR1 is SNHLY and CDR2 is FYNNEI in the germline V gene. CDR3 DNA sequence: TGTGCCAGCAGTGGGCGACCTGGGAGGTCTAATGAAAAACTGTTTTTT. It encodes CASSGRPGRSNEKLFF. The full variable domain, in which reference TRBV2 and TRBJ1-4 provide the parts outside the CDR3, is EPEVTQTPSHQVTQMGQEVILRCVPISNHLYFYWYRQILGQKVEFLVSFYNNEISEKSEIFDDQFSVERPDGSNFTLKIRSTKLEDSAMYFCASSGRPGRSNEKLFFGSGTQLSVL.

The rearrangement uses TRBV11-2 and TRBJ2-7; tentative D call: TRBD1 (6 bases). V was pared by 7 bases and J by 7 bases, with 17 bases between. Germline V CDR1 and CDR2: SGHAT, FQNNGV. CDR3 length: 13 residues. CDR3 nucleotide sequence: TGTGCCAGCACCGATAGGACAGTGGGAGAGCAGTACTTC. It is translated as CASTDRTVGEQYF.

This chain joins TRBV27 and TRBJ2-3; D is ambiguous. The CDR3 is 17 amino acids. Germline CDR1 MNHEY, CDR2 SMNVEV (reference sequence). Trimming took 4 bases from V and 1 from J, leaving 18 bases between them. The CDR3 DNA reads as TGTGCCAGCAGTTACGCTGTGGTAGGGCACCGCACAGATACGCAGTATTTT. Amino acid sequence: CASSYAVVGHRTDTQYF.

The rearrangement joins TRBV6-6 to TRBJ1-1; D is perhaps TRBD1 (5 bases). Trimming shortened V by 5 bases and J by 3 bases, and 10 bases separated the two germline ends. The germline V gene encodes CDR1 MNHNY and CDR2 SVGAGI (reference sequence). The CDR3 runs to 13 residues. The CDR3 here is CASSGGGYTEAFF. In DNA, the CDR3 is TGTGCCAGCAGTGGCGGGGGGTACACTGAAGCTTTCTTT.

The chain links TRBV7-9 to TRBJ2-7; weak D call: TRBD1 (5 bases). V shed 0 bases and J shed 3 bases, with 9 bases lying between them. This CDR3 region has 14 residues. Per the germline V gene, CDR1 is SEHNR and CDR2 is FQNEAQ (reference sequence). The DNA of the CDR3 is TGTGCCAGCAGCTTAGCGGGGCAGGGCTACGAGCAGTACTTC. Its translation: CASSLAGQGYEQYF.

This clone was counted once. The V and J genes are TRBV4-2 and TRBJ2-1, with 10 bases matching TRBD2. V shed 0 bases and J 8 bases; nucleotides not matched to a gene: 10. This CDR3 region has 17 residues. Germline V lookup: CDR1 LGHNA, CDR2 YNFKEQ. The CDR3 DNA follows: TGTGCCAGCAGCCAAGAATGGGGCCTAGCGGGAGTTGATGAGCAGTTCTTC. This gives the protein CASSQEWGLAGVDEQFF.

The gene calls are TRBV6-6 and TRBJ1-4, with D hard to call. V gave up 6 bases and J gave up 4 bases, with 9 bases separating them. Germline values: CDR1 MNHNY, CDR2 SVGAGI (reference sequence). CDR3 size: 13 residues. The CDR3 DNA reads TGTGCCAGCAGCAGCGGGGTTAATGAAAAACTGTTTTTT. This sequence encodes CASSSGVNEKLFF.

The rearrangement links TRBV7-8 to TRBJ2-1; TRBD2 agrees at 7 bases. CDR1 is SGHVS, CDR2 FQNEAQ, per germline. V trimming: 5 bases; J trimming: 6 bases; junction bases outside the gene matches: 10. This CDR3 region has 15 residues. CDR3 amino acids: CASSPGLGPVNEQFF. CDR3 sequence (DNA): TGTGCCAGCAGCCCCGGACTAGGACCGGTCAATGAGCAGTTCTTC.

This clone is deemed medium-sized. The chain couples TRBV4-2 to TRBJ2-1, with TRBD2 matching over 12 bases. This CDR3 spans 19 amino acids. The trim removed 4 bases at V and 1 base at J, leaving 11 bases unmatched. Germline values: CDR1 LGHNA, CDR2 YNFKEQ. The CDR3 reads CASSPGLAGPGDSYNEQFF. Here the CDR3 DNA reads TGTGCCAGCAGCCCCGGACTAGCGGGACCCGGGGATTCCTACAATGAGCAGTTCTTC.

The chain couples TRBV28 to TRBJ1-1; D is unclear. Germline loops: CDR1 MDHEN, CDR2 SYDVKM. The CDR3 extends over 14 amino acids. Trimming removed 2 bases at V and 5 bases at J, with 12 bases between. This chain's CDR3 is CASSLLGTGTEAFF. The CDR3 nucleotides are TGTGCCAGCAGTTTACTGGGAACCGGGACTGAAGCTTTCTTT. Full variable domain (missing parts from reference TRBV28 and TRBJ1-1): DVKVTQSSRYLVKRTGEKVFLECVQDMDHENMFWYRQDPGLGLRLIYFSYDVKMKEKGDIPEGYSVSREKKERFSLILESASTNQTSMYLCASSLLGTGTEAFFGQGTRLTVV.

As to this clone: Other DNA sequences in the same sample also yield this CDR3. The chain links TRBV19 to TRBJ1-1; the D is unclear. CDR1 is LNHDA and CDR2 is SQIVND in the germline V gene (reference sequence). The V and J ends lost 1 base and 7 bases respectively, with 7 bases between them. The CDR3 runs to 12 residues. Written as DNA, the CDR3 is TGTGCCAGTAGTATAGGGGCAGGTGAAGCTTTCTTT. This sequence encodes CASSIGAGEAFF.

This chain connects TRBV5-4 to TRBJ2-2; the D is unclear. From germline, CDR1 is SGHNT and CDR2 YYREEE (reference sequence). This CDR3 comprises 14 residues. V was pared by 2 bases and J by 6 bases, with 11 bases between. For the CDR3, the DNA is TGTGCCAGCAGCTTTACCACGGGCTCCGGGGAGCTGTTTTTT. Residues: CASSFTTGSGELFF.

The DNA of the CDR3 is TGTGCCAGCAGCTTGTTGTACGGCGAGCAGTACTTC. It translates to CASSLLYGEQYF. This chain joins TRBV5-6 and TRBJ2-7; D is uncertain. Germline V gene sequence: CDR1 SGHDT, CDR2 YYEEEE. Trimming cost V 1 base and J 6 bases, with 8 bases left between them. CDR3 size: 12 residues.

The rearrangement uses TRBV11-2 and TRBJ1-2; D gene unclear. Germline CDR1 reads SGHAT; CDR2 reads FQNNGV. There are 15 residues in the CDR3. V was trimmed by 1 base and J by 2 bases, leaving 11 bases between them. The CDR3 sequence: CASSLGPTMNYGYTF. The CDR3 DNA follows: TGTGCCAGCAGCTTAGGCCCGACCATGAACTATGGCTACACCTTC.

This chain uses TRBV2 with TRBJ1-1; TRBD1 matches at 7 bases. CDR1 SNHLY and CDR2 FYNNEI come from the germline V gene. This CDR3 has 15 amino acids. After removal of 1 base from V and 1 base from J, the junction contained 3 bases not matched to a gene. For the CDR3, the DNA is TGTGCCAGCAGTGAAGGGGCAGGGGGGAACACTGAAGCTTTCTTT. It encodes CASSEGAGGNTEAFF.

The chain uses TRBV5-8 and TRBJ1-1; weak D call: TRBD1 (5 bases). The CDR3 is made up of 12 amino acids. Germline V gives CDR1 SGHTS, CDR2 YDEGEE. Trimming removed 1 base from V and 5 bases from J, with 6 bases in between. The CDR3 spells CASSLRGTEAFF. The CDR3 DNA reads TGTGCCAGCAGCTTGCGGGGGACTGAAGCTTTCTTT.

By sample share, this clone is medium-sized. V and J are TRBV5-1 and TRBJ1-2; 7 bases agree with TRBD1. The CDR3 extends over 15 amino acids. Germline trimming cut 3 bases from V and 0 bases from J; bases unmatched to any gene: 5. The germline CDR1 and CDR2 sequences are SGHRS and YFSETQ. The CDR3 protein is CASSSTGTSNYGYTF. CDR3 coding DNA: TGCGCCAGCAGCTCGACAGGGACCTCTAACTATGGCTACACCTTC.

The chain uses TRBV4-3 and TRBJ1-2, with TRBD1 as a possible D gene (6 bases). V was pared by 0 bases and J by 4 bases, with 15 bases between. From germline, CDR1 is LGHNA and CDR2 YSLEER. The CDR3 sequence is 16 residues long. The CDR3, as DNA: TGCGCCAGCAGCCAAGATTTGGACAGTTACCCCTATGGCTACACCTTC. Translated, it gives CASSQDLDSYPYGYTF.

This clone was seen only a few times. The genes are TRBV2 and TRBJ2-7; D is ambiguous. CDR3 length: 11 residues. Trimming removed 6 bases at V and 5 bases at J, with 8 bases between. Germline V gene data show CDR1 as SNHLY and CDR2 as FYNNEI. This CDR3 is CASRALNEQYF. The DNA for the CDR3 is TGTGCCAGCAGGGCCCTTAACGAGCAGTACTTC.

The V gene is TRBV5-6, the J gene TRBJ2-3; the D is unclear. The CDR3 covers 14 residues. Germline CDR1 SGHDT, CDR2 YYEEEE. V lost 3 bases, J lost 1 base, and 9 bases lay in between. As DNA, the CDR3 is TGTGCCAGCAGCTGGGATTCTGGCACAGATACGCAGTATTTT. It is translated as CASSWDSGTDTQYF.

The J gene is TRBJ2-1, the V gene TRBV9, with a possible D match to TRBD1 (5 bases). Germline V gives CDR1 SGDLS, CDR2 YYNGEE. The CDR3 loop spans 12 amino acids. Trimming took off 0 bases at V and 7 bases at J, with 5 bases between the two ends. The CDR3 loop reads CASSVAGNEQFF. In DNA form, the CDR3 reads TGTGCCAGCAGCGTAGCAGGGAATGAGCAGTTCTTC.

The genes are TRBV29-1 and TRBJ2-3; possible D gene TRBD2, 6 bases. Germline CDR1 is SQVTM and CDR2 is ANQGSEA. The CDR3 contains 17 residues. Trimming cost V 3 bases and J 1 base, with 20 bases left between them. The CDR3 is CSVEGLYGSKGTDTQYF. In DNA, the CDR3 is TGCAGCGTTGAGGGGCTCTACGGGAGTAAGGGCACAGATACGCAGTATTTT.